One T cell receptor beta chain is described in this entry. This sample stems from a study of control samples from healthy donors and cancer patients. V lost 5 bases and J lost 4; bases outside the gene matches: 5. The CDR3 contains 13 residues. CDR1 LNHDA and CDR2 SQIVND come from the germline V gene (reference sequence). TCRdb's table, derived via immunoSEQ multiplex PCR, lists solely in-frame clones and lacks some. The sample shows 51,000 or so clones, approximately 80% of them seen only once. Sequencing used blood. The chain is built from TRBV19 and TRBJ2-7; 7 bases agree with TRBD1. This clonotype originated in a man aged 70-80 years in good health. CDR3 sequence (DNA): TGTGCCAGTAGTGCCATACAGGGGTACGAGCAGTACTTC. It yields the protein CASSAIQGYEQYF.